Listed below are T cell receptor beta chains from one sample, sequenced in a study of read filtering for tumor transcriptome and immune sequencing. TCRdb analysed the reads with MiXCR anew, one entry per CDR3 protein. The sample consists of tens of thousands of distinct CDR3 sequences, 20% to 25% of them appearing once. Sequences were obtained from a population of CD138-negative cells sorted from bone marrow. The origin of the receptors is a donor at least 40 years old with multiple myeloma. Each CDR3 is given without its conserved first and last residue. Each record gives: J gene, V gene, CDR3 protein.

TRBJ1-1,TRBV7-9,ASSFTPNTEAF
TRBJ2-1,TRBV10-3,AISEIKGLSLGEQF
TRBJ1-1,TRBV11-2,ASSFIRGNTEAF
TRBJ2-3,TRBV20-1,SAINPDALAGGTDTQY
TRBJ2-5,TRBV20-1,SARGQGATSQETQY
TRBJ2-2,TRBV12-3/TRBV12-4,ASSLGGRNTGELF
TRBJ2-5,TRBV19,ASSWNRGETQY
TRBJ2-7,TRBV20-1,SATIPGLVSDEQY
TRBJ2-3,TRBV5-1,ASSLEPGGTSTDTQY
TRBJ2-4,TRBV28,ASSPWRGAGNIQY
TRBJ2-3,TRBV28,ASSLSGTLPDTQY
TRBJ1-5,TRBV5-1,ASSPGTGAYDQPQH
TRBJ2-6,TRBV18,ASSPRHSGANVLT
TRBJ1-1,TRBV5-4,ASSLAAYTNTEAF
TRBJ2-7,TRBV6-2/TRBV6-3,ASRDLYEQY
TRBJ2-3,TRBV7-9,ASSLVPYTQY
TRBJ1-1,TRBV3-1,ASSPTDRGEAF
TRBJ2-7,TRBV12-3/TRBV12-4,ASRGRGRPEQY
TRBJ2-1,TRBV11-2,ASRLGLRDHEQF
TRBJ1-2,TRBV13,ASSLAGPLRGYT
TRBJ1-6,TRBV12-3/TRBV12-4,ASSSQGFINSPLH
TRBJ2-2,TRBV11-2,ASSLDTRSSGRYTGELF
TRBJ2-2,TRBV5-8,ASSLSRGSTGELF